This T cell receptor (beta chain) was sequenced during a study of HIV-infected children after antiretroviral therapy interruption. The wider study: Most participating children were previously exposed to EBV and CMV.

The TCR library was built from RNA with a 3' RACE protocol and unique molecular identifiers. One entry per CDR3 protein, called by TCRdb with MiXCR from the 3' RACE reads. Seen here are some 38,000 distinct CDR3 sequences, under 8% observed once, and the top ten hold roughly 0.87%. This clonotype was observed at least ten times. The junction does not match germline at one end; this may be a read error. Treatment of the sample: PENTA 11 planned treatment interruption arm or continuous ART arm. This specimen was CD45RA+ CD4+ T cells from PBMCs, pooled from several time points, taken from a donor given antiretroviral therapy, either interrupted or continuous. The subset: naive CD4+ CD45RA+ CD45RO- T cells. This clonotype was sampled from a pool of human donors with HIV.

CDR3 in amino acids: CASGDRTGGENTGQLYF. DNA of the CDR3: TGTGCCAGCGGTGATCGGACTGGGGGGGAAAACACCGGGCAGCTCTACTTT. This chain connects TRBV6-6 to TRBJ2-2, with 7 bases lining up with TRBD2. In germline, CDR1 is MNHNY, CDR2 SVGAGI (reference sequence). The CDR3 runs to 17 residues.